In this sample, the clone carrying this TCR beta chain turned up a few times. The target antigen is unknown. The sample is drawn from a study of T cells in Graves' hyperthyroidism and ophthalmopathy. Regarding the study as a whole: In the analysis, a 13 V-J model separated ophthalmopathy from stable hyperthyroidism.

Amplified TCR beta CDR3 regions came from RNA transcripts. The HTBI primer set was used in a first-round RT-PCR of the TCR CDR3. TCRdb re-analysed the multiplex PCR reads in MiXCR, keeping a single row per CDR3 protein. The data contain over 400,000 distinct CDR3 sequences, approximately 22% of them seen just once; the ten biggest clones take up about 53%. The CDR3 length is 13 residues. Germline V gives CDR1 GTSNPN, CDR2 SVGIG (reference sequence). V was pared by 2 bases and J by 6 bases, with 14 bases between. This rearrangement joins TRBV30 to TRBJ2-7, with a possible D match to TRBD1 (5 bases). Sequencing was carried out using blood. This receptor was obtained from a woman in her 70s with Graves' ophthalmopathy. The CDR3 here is CAWSRTFQGEQYF. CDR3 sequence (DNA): TGTGCCTGGAGTAGGACATTCCAGGGCGAGCAGTACTTC.